This paragraph covers one T cell receptor beta chain sequence. Assignments of participants to cohorts depended upon their own reported clinical history. The sample is drawn from a study of blood T cell repertoires in COVID-19. In germline, CDR1 is SGHNT, CDR2 YYREEE (reference sequence). The CDR3 spans 16 residues. After removal of 4 bases from V and 4 bases from J, the junction contained 9 bases not matched to a gene. Measured with immunoSEQ multiplex PCR; TCRdb has only the in-frame clones, and not every one. The profile shows about 210,000 clones, over 80% of them singletons. The chain couples TRBV5-4 to TRBJ2-2; 8 bases map to TRBD2. The specimen was PBMCs or T cells enriched from blood (not recorded which). The receptor comes from a man in his late teens or twenties with acute COVID-19. The CDR3 DNA reads as TGTGCCAGCAGCGCCCCCAGCGGGAGTATCACCGGGGAGCTGTTTTTT. Its translation is CASSAPSGSITGELFF.